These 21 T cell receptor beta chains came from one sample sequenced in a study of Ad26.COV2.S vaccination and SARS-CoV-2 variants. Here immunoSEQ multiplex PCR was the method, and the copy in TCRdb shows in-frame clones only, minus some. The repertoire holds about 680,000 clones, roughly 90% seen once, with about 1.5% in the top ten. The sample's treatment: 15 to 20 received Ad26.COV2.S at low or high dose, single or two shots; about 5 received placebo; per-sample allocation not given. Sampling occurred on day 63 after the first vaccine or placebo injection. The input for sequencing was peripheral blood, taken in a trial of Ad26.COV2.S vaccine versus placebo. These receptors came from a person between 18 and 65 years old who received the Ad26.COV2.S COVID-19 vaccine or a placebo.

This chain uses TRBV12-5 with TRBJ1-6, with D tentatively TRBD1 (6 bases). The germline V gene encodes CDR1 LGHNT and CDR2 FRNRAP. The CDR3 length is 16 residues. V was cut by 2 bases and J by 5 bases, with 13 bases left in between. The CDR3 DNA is TGTGCTAGTGGTTTGAATCCAGGGGCCGATAATTCACCCCTCCACTTT. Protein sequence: CASGLNPGADNSPLHF.

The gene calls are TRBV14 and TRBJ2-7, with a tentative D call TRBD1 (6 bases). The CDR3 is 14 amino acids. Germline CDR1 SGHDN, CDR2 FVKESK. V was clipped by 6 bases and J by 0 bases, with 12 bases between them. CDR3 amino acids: CASSGQFSSYEQYF. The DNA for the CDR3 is TGTGCCAGCAGTGGACAGTTTAGCTCCTACGAGCAGTACTTC.

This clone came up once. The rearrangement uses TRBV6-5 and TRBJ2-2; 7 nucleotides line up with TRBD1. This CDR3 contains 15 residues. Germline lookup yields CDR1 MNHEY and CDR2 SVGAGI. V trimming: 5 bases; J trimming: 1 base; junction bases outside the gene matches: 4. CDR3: CASSNRDRNTGELFF. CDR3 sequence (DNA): TGTGCCAGCAGTAACCGGGACAGGAACACCGGGGAGCTGTTTTTT.

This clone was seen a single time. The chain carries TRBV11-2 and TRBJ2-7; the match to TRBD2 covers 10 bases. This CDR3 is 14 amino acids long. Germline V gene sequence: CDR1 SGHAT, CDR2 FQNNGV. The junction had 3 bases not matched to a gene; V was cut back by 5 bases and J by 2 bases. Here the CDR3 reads CASSLAGEPYEQYF. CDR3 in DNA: TGTGCCAGCAGCCTAGCGGGAGAACCCTACGAGCAGTACTTC.

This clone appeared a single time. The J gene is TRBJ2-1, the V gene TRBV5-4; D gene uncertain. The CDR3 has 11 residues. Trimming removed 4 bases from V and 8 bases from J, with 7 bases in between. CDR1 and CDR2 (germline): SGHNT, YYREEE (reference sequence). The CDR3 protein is CASSAFHEQFF. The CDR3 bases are TGTGCCAGCAGCGCCTTCCATGAGCAGTTCTTC.

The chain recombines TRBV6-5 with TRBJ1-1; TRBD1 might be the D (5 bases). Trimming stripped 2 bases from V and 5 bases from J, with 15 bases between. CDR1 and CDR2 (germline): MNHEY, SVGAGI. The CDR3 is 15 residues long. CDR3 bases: TGTGCCAGCAGTTACGCCCCGGGGGTATGGACTGAAGCTTTCTTT. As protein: CASSYAPGVWTEAFF.

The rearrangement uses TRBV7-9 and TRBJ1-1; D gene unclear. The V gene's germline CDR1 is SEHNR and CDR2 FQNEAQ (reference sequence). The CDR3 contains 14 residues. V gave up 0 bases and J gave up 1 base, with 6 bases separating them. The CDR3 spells CASSLAVRNTEAFF. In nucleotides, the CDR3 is TGTGCCAGCAGCTTAGCGGTCCGGAACACTGAAGCTTTCTTT.

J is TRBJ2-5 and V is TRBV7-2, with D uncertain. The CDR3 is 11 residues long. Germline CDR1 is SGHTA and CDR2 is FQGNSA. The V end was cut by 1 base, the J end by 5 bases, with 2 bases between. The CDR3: CASSLVETQYF. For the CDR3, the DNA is TGTGCCAGCAGCTTAGTGGAGACCCAGTACTTC.

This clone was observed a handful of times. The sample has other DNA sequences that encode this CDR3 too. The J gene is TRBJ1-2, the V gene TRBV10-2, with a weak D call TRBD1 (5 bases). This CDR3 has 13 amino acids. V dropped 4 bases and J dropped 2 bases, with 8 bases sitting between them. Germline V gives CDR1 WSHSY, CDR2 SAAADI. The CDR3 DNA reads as TGCGCCAGCAGTGTGACAGCCAACTATGGCTACACCTTC. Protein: CASSVTANYGYTF.

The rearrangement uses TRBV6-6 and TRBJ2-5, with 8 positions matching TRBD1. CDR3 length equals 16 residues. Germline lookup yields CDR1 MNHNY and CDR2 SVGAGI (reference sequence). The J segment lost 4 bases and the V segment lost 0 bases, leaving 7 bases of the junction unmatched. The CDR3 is CASSYSGQGAAETQYF. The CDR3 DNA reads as TGTGCCAGCAGTTACTCGGGGCAGGGGGCCGCAGAGACCCAGTACTTC.

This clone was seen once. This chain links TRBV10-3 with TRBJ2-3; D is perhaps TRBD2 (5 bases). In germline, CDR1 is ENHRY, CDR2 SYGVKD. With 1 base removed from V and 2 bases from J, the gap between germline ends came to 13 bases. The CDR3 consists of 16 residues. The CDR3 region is CAISEFSEQVTDTQYF. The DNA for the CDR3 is TGTGCCATCAGTGAGTTTAGCGAGCAGGTCACAGATACGCAGTATTTT.

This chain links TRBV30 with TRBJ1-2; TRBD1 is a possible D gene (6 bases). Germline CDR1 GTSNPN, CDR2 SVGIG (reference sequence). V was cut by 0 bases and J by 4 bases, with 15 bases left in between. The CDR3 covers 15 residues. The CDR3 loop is CAWSVAGGRVYGYTF. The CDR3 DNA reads TGTGCCTGGAGTGTGGCGGGGGGGCGTGTCTATGGCTACACCTTC.

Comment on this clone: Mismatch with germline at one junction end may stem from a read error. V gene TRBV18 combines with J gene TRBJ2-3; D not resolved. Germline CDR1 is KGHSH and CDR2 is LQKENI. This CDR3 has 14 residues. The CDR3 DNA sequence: TGTGCCAGCACACCTCCTGTCCGCACAGATACGCAGTATTTT. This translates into CASTPPVRTDTQYF.

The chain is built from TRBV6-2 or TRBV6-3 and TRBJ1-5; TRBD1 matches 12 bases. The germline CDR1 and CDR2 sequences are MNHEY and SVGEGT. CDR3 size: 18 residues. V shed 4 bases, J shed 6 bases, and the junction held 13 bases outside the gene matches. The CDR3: CASSSGDRGRGLGQPQHF. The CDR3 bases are TGTGCCAGCAGTTCCGGGGACAGGGGGCGAGGCTTAGGTCAGCCCCAGCATTTT.

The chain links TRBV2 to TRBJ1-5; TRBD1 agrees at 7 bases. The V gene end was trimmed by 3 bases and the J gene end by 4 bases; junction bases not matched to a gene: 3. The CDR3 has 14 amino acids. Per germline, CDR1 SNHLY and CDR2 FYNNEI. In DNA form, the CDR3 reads TGTGCCAGCAGTGACCGGACAGGTAATCAGCCCCAGCATTTT. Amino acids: CASSDRTGNQPQHF.

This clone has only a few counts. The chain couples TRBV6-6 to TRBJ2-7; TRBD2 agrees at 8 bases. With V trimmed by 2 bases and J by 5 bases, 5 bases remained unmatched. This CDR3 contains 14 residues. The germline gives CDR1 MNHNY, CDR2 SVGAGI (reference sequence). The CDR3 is CASSYRAGGNEQYF. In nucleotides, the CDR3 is TGTGCCAGCAGTTACCGGGCGGGAGGCAACGAGCAGTACTTC.

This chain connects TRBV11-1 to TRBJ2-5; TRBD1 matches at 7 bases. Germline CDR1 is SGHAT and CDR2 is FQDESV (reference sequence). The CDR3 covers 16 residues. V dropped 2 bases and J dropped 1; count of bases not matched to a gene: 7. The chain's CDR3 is CASSLWGQRTQETQYF. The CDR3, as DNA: TGTGCCAGCAGCTTATGGGGACAGCGTACCCAAGAGACCCAGTACTTC.

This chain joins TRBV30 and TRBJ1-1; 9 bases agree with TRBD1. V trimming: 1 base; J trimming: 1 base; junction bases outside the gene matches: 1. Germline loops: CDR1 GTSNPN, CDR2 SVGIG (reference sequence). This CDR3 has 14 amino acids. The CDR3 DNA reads TGTGCCTGGAGTGGGGGACAGGGGAACACTGAAGCTTTCTTT. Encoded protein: CAWSGGQGNTEAFF.

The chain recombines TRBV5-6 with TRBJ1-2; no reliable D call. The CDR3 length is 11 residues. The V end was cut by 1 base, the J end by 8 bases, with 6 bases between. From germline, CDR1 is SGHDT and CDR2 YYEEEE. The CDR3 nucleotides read TGTGCCAGCAGCTTGTCCGAAGGCTACACCTTC. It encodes CASSLSEGYTF.

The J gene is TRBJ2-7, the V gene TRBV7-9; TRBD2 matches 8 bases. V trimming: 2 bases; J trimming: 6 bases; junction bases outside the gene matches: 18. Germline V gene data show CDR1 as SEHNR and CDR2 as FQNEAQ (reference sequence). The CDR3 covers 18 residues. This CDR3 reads CASSLHSGGSRGTGEQYF. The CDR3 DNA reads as TGTGCCAGCAGCTTACACAGCGGGGGATCTCGGGGAACTGGCGAGCAGTACTTC.

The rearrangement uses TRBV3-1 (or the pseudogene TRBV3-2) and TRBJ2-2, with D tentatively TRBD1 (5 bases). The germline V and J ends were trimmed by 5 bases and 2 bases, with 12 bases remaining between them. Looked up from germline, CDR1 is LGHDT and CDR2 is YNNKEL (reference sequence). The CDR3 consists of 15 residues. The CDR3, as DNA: TGTGCCAGCAGCGTCAAGGGGTTAAACACCGGGGAGCTGTTTTTT. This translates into CASSVKGLNTGELFF.